These 20 T cell receptor beta chains share one sample of origin, sequenced in a study of shared T cell receptors in the human thymus. Some clones are missing from TCRdb's copy, which holds only in-frame ones; the method was immunoSEQ multiplex PCR. Among roughly 560,000 clones, more than 75% were seen once, and the ten largest hold approximately 0.013%. Another study also made use of these data, one on human thymus T cells.

Sample: thymocytes. Receptors were obtained from a boy under three years old with a congenital heart defect.

V gene TRBV18 combines with J gene TRBJ2-7; perhaps TRBD1 as D (5 bases). V gave up 1 base and J gave up 5 bases, with 9 bases separating them. This CDR3 is 13 amino acids long. Germline assignment: CDR1 KGHSH and CDR2 LQKENI. Here the CDR3 reads CASSPQDSNEQYF. The CDR3 nucleotides are TGTGCCAGCTCACCACAAGACAGTAACGAGCAGTACTTC.

This chain uses TRBV6-5 with TRBJ2-5, with D possibly TRBD2 on 6 matching bases. The end of the DNA is better explained by TRBJ2-7, so the J call may be wrong. Looked up from germline, CDR1 is MNHEY and CDR2 is SVGAGI. This CDR3 is built from 15 residues. The CDR3 DNA is TGTGCCAGCAGTTATTCCCCTAGCGACGACTACGAGCAGTACTTC. It codes for CASSYSPSDDYEQYF.

Comments on this clone: Other DNA sequences in the same sample also yield this CDR3. V gene TRBV27 combines with J gene TRBJ2-7; 8 bases match TRBD1. V shed 8 bases, J shed 3 bases, and the junction held 9 bases outside the gene matches. The length of the CDR3 is 14 residues. Germline V gives CDR1 MNHEY, CDR2 SMNVEV (reference sequence). Here the CDR3 reads CASSRTGKGYEQYF. CDR3 DNA: TGTGCCAGCTCCAGGACAGGGAAGGGCTACGAGCAGTACTTC.

The chain recombines TRBV7-2 with TRBJ2-3; 8 nucleotides agree with TRBD2. The junction had 4 bases not matched to a gene; V was cut back by 1 base and J by 4 bases. The CDR3 length is 15 residues. CDR1 is SGHTA, CDR2 FQGNSA, per germline. This CDR3 is CASSLDGTRADTQYF. In DNA form, the CDR3 reads TGTGCCAGCAGCTTAGATGGGACTAGGGCAGATACGCAGTATTTT.

V and J are TRBV4-1 and TRBJ2-3; 7 bases match TRBD2. There are 14 residues in the CDR3. CDR1 and CDR2 from the germline V gene are MGHRA and YSYEKL. Losses at the gene ends were 7 bases for V and 1 base for J; bases not matched to a gene: 5. CDR3 amino acids: CASKPSGRTDTQYF. DNA for the CDR3: TGCGCCAGCAAGCCTAGCGGACGCACAGATACGCAGTATTTT.

In its sample, this clone was seen a few times. The chain combines TRBV19 with TRBJ1-1; tentatively, D is TRBD1 (6 bases). Trimming took 2 bases from V and 8 from J, leaving 12 bases between them. Germline V gene sequence: CDR1 LNHDA, CDR2 SQIVND (reference sequence). The CDR3 length is 13 residues. The CDR3 nucleotides read TGTGCCAGTAGTATAACGGGGGGCTCCGAAGCTTTCTTT. Protein product: CASSITGGSEAFF.

There are a few counts of this clone. The chain employs TRBV10-3 and TRBJ2-2; 11 nucleotides line up with TRBD1. After removal of 4 bases from V and 5 bases from J, the junction contained 3 bases not matched to a gene. This CDR3 has 15 residues. Germline CDR1 reads ENHRY; CDR2 reads SYGVKD. CDR3 in amino acids: CAISARDRGTGELFF. The CDR3 DNA reads as TGTGCCATCAGTGCCCGGGACAGGGGGACCGGGGAGCTGTTTTTT.

The V gene is TRBV2, the J gene TRBJ1-2; D is unresolved. The length of the CDR3 is 14 residues. CDR1 and CDR2 from the germline V gene are SNHLY and FYNNEI. The V end lost 6 bases, the J end lost 2 bases, and 13 bases lay between the germline ends. CDR3 sequence (DNA): TGTGCCAGCAGATGCGGCGTCAGCAACTATGGCTACACCTTC. This sequence encodes CASRCGVSNYGYTF.

The chain uses TRBV27 and TRBJ2-4, with 8 bases matching TRBD1. The J segment lost 3 bases and the V segment lost 6 bases, leaving 10 bases of the junction unmatched. The CDR3 spans 16 residues. Per the germline V gene, CDR1 is MNHEY and CDR2 is SMNVEV (reference sequence). This CDR3 is CASRPTSRGRKNIQYF. The CDR3 DNA reads as TGTGCCAGCAGACCTACAAGCAGGGGGCGCAAAAACATTCAGTACTTC.

This rearrangement joins TRBV7-2 to TRBJ1-5, with TRBD1 as a possible D gene (5 bases). Between the trimmed V and J ends, which lost 5 bases and 4 bases, there was a span of 12 bases. The CDR3 totals 14 residues. CDR1 and CDR2 from the germline V gene are SGHTA and FQGNSA. The CDR3 coding sequence is TGTGCCAGCAGCCTACACAGGCCAAATCAGCCCCAGCATTTT. Residues: CASSLHRPNQPQHF. Based on the CDR3 plus reference TRBV7-2 and TRBJ1-5, the full variable domain is GAGVSQSPSNKVTEKGKDVELRCDPISGHTALYWYRQSLGQGLEFLIYFQGNSAPDKSGLPSDRFSAERTGGSVSTLTIQRTQQEDSAVYLCASSLHRPNQPQHFGDGTRLSIL.

This clone was seen a single time. The CDR3 protein is CASRRTEAFF. In DNA, the CDR3 is TGTGCCAGTCGTCGCACTGAAGCTTTCTTT. V usage is TRBV28 and J usage is TRBJ1-1, with D unresolved. Per germline, CDR1 MDHEN and CDR2 SYDVKM. This CDR3 is 10 amino acids long. V was cut by 9 bases and J by 4 bases, with 6 bases left in between.

The V gene is TRBV7-2, the J gene TRBJ2-5, with TRBD2 identical over 7 bases. Trimming removed 5 bases from V and 5 bases from J; junction bases left unmatched: 8. CDR1 SGHTA and CDR2 FQGNSA come from the germline V gene. The CDR3 runs 14 residues. This chain's CDR3 is CASSPWGEGETQYF. CDR3 nucleotide sequence: TGTGCCAGCAGCCCCTGGGGGGAGGGGGAGACCCAGTACTTC.

V is TRBV9 and J is TRBJ2-1, with D maybe TRBD2 (5 bases). Deletions cut 0 bases from V and 4 bases from J, with 17 bases between. This CDR3 spans 17 amino acids. CDR1 and CDR2 (germline): SGDLS, YYNGEE. The CDR3 sequence: CASSVAARGREYNEQFF. The CDR3, as DNA: TGTGCCAGCAGCGTAGCTGCCCGGGGAAGGGAATACAATGAGCAGTTCTTC.

V gene TRBV5-1 combines with J gene TRBJ2-3; 8 bases map to TRBD1. With V trimmed by 8 bases and J by 2 bases, 7 bases remained unmatched. The CDR3 spans 14 residues. The germline V gene encodes CDR1 SGHRS and CDR2 YFSETQ. In DNA, the CDR3 is TGCGCCAGTGCCCCACAGGGGGACACAGATACGCAGTATTTT. Protein sequence: CASAPQGDTDTQYF.

CDR3 nucleotides: TGCGCCAGCAGCTTGTTATCAGGGGGCGCCAGCTATGGCTACACCTTC. It translates to CASSLLSGGASYGYTF. The chain combines TRBV5-1 with TRBJ1-2; 8 bases are a match to TRBD1. The germline CDR1 and CDR2 sequences are SGHRS and YFSETQ. The CDR3 contains 16 residues. J gave up 4 bases and V 1 base, and 9 bases lay outside the gene matches.

The chain uses TRBV27 and TRBJ2-7; a weak D match, TRBD2 (6 bases). CDR1 MNHEY and CDR2 SMNVEV come from the germline V gene (reference sequence). There are 15 residues in the CDR3. V was cut by 7 bases and J by 2 bases, with 18 bases left in between. Here the CDR3 DNA reads TGTGCCAGCAAGGGAAGGAGGGCCGTTACCTACGAGCAGTACTTC. It yields the protein CASKGRRAVTYEQYF.

This chain links TRBV10-3 with TRBJ2-1, with 7 bases fitting TRBD2. Trimming took 6 bases from V and 6 from J; bases not matched to a gene: 14. CDR3 length: 16 amino acids. Germline lookup yields CDR1 ENHRY and CDR2 SYGVKD. DNA for the CDR3: TGTGCCATCAGGACCCAGGGCGGGAGTCCCCTCAATGAGCAGTTCTTC. Translating gives CAIRTQGGSPLNEQFF.

The chain carries TRBV27 and TRBJ2-1; 9 bases fit TRBD2. The CDR3 has 17 amino acids. Germline-derived CDR1 and CDR2 are MNHEY and SMNVEV (reference sequence). The trim removed 2 bases at V and 3 bases at J, leaving 8 bases unmatched. CDR3: CASSLAGGPECYNEQFF. The CDR3 DNA sequence: TGTGCCAGCAGTTTAGCGGGAGGGCCGGAATGCTACAATGAGCAGTTCTTC.

The chain employs TRBV6-1 and TRBJ2-5, with a tentative D call TRBD1 (6 bases). CDR1 and CDR2 (germline): MNHNS, SASEGT. There are 14 residues in the CDR3. The V gene lost 1 base and the J gene lost 9 bases, with 15 bases spanning the gap. CDR3 in DNA: TGTGCCAGCAGTGAAGGCCAGGGACACGGAGCCCAGTACTTC. This translates into CASSEGQGHGAQYF.

The chain employs TRBV27 and TRBJ2-2; TRBD1 matches at 11 bases. The V gene end was trimmed by 5 bases and the J gene end by 4 bases; junction bases not matched to a gene: 6. Germline V lookup: CDR1 MNHEY, CDR2 SMNVEV (reference sequence). The CDR3 totals 16 residues. The CDR3 region is CASSQQGQGGTGELFF. The CDR3 DNA reads TGTGCCAGCAGTCAACAGGGACAGGGGGGCACCGGGGAGCTGTTTTTT.